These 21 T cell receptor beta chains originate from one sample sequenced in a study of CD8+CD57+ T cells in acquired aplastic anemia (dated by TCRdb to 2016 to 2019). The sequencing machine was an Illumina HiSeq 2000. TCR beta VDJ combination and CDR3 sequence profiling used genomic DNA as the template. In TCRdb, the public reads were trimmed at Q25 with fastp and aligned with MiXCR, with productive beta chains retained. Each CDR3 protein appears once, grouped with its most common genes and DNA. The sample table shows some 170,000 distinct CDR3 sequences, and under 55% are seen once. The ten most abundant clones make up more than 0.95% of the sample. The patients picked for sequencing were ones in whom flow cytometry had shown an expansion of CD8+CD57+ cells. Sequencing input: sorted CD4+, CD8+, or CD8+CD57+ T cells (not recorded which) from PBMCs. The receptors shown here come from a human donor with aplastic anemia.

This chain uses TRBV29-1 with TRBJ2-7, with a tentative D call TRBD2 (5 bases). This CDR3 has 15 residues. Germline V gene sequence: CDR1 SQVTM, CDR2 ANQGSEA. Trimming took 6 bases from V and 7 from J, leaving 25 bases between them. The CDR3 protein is CSVIPLRGHMQEQYF. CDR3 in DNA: TGCAGCGTGATTCCCCTTCGGGGTCATATGCAGGAGCAGTACTTC.

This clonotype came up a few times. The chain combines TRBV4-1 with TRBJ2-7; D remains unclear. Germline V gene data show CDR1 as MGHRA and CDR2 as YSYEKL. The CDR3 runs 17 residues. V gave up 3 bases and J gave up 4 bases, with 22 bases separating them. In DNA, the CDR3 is TGCGCCAGCAGCCATGGTGGATTCTCCTCGATACGGTACGAGCAGTACTTC. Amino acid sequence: CASSHGGFSSIRYEQYF.

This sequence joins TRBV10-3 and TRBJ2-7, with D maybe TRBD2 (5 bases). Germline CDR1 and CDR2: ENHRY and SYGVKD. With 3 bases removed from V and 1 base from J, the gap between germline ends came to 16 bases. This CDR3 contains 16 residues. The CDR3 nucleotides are TGTGCCATCAGTGACATCCGCACCGGGATGTCCTACGAGCAGTACTTC. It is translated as CAISDIRTGMSYEQYF.

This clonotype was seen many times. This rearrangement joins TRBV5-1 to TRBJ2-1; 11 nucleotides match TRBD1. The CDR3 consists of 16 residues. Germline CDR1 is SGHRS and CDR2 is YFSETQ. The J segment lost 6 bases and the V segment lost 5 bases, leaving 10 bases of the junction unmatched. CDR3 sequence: CASSAPGTGGGNEQFF. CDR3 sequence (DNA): TGCGCCAGCAGTGCTCCCGGGACAGGGGGAGGCAATGAGCAGTTCTTC. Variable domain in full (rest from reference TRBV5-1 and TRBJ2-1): KAGVTQTPRYLIKTRGQQVTLSCSPISGHRSVSWYQQTPGQGLQFLFEYFSETQRNKGNFPGRFSGRQFSNSRSEMNVSTLELGDSALYLCASSAPGTGGGNEQFFGPGTRLTVL.

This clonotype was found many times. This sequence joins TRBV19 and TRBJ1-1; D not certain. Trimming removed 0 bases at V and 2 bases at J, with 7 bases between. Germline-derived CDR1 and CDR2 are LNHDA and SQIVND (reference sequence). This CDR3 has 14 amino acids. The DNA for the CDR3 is TGTGCCAGTAGTATAGATCGAGTTAACACTGAAGCTTTCTTT. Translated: CASSIDRVNTEAFF.

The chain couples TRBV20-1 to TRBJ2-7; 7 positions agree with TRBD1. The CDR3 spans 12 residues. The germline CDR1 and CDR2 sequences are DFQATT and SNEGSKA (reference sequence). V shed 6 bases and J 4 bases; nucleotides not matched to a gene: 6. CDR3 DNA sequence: TGCAGTGCCTCGACAGGGCCGTACGAGCAGTACTTC. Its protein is CSASTGPYEQYF.

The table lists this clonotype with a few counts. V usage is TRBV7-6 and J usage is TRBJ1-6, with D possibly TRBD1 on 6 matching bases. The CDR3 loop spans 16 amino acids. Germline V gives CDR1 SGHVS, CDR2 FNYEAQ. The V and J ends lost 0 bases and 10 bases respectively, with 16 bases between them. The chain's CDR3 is CASSLAGRGRGSPLHF. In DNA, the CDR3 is TGTGCCAGCAGCTTAGCGGGCAGGGGAAGGGGATCACCCCTCCACTTT.

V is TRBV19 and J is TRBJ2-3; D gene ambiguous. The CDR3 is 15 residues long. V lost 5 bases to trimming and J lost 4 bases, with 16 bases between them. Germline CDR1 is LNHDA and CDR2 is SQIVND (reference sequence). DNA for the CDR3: TGTGCCAGTAGTCACCGGGCCTCTAGGGCAGATACGCAGTATTTT. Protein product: CASSHRASRADTQYF.

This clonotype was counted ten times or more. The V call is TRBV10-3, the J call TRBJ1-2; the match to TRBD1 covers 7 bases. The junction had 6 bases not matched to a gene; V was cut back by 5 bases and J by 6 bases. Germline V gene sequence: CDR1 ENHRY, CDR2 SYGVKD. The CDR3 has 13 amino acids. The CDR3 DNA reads TGTGCCATCAGTATAGACAGGGAGAATGGCTACACCTTC. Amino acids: CAISIDRENGYTF.

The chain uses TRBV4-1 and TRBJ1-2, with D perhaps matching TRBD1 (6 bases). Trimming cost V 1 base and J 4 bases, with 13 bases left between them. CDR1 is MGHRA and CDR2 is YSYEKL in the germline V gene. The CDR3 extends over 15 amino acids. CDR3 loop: CASSQVAGEIYGYTF. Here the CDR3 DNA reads TGCGCCAGCAGCCAAGTAGCAGGGGAGATCTATGGCTACACCTTC.

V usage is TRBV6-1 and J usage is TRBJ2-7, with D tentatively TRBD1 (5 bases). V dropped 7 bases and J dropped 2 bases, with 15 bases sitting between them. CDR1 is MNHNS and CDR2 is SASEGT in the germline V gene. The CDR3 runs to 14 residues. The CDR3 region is CASTPPADTYEQYF. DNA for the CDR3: TGTGCCAGCACCCCCCCGGCGGACACCTACGAGCAGTACTTC.

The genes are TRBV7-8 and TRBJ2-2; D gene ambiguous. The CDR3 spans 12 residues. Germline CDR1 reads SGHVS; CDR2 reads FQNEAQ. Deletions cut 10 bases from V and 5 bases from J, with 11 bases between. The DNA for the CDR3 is TGTGCCACCCCTCGAGGAACCGGGGAGCTGTTTTTT. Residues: CATPRGTGELFF.

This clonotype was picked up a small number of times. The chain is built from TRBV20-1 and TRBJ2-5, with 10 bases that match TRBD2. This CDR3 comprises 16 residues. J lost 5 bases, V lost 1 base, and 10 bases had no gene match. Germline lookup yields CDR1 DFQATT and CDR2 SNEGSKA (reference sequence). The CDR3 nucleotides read TGCAGTGCTAGAGCTGTGGCTAGCGGGAGTTTGGAGACCCAGTACTTC. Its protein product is CSARAVASGSLETQYF.

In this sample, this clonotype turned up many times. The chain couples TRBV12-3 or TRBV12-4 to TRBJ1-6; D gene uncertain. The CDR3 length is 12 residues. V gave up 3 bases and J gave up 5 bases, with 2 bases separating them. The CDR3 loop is CASSFNNSPLHF. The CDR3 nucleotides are TGTGCCAGCAGTTTTAATAATTCACCCCTCCACTTT.

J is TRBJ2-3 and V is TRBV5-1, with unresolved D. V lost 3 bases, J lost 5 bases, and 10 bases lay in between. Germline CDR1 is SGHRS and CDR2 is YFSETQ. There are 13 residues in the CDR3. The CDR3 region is CASSSLPGDTQYF. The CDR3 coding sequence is TGCGCCAGCAGCTCCCTCCCCGGAGATACGCAGTATTTT.

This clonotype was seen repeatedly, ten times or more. DNA of the CDR3: TGTGCCAGCAGATGGGGGGCCGTTAACTATGGCTACACCTTC. Residues: CASRWGAVNYGYTF. The gene calls are TRBV13 and TRBJ1-2; tentatively, D is TRBD1 (6 bases). The CDR3 consists of 14 residues. The ends were cut back, 6 bases at V and 1 base at J, with 12 bases in the middle. CDR1 is PRHDT, CDR2 FYEKMQ, per germline (reference sequence).

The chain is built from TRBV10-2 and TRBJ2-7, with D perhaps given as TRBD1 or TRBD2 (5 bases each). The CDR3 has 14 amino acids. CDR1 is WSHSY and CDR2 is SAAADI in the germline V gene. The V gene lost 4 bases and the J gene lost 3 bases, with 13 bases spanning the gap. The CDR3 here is CASSVGREIYEQYF. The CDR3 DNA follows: TGCGCCAGCAGTGTAGGCAGGGAGATCTACGAGCAGTACTTC.

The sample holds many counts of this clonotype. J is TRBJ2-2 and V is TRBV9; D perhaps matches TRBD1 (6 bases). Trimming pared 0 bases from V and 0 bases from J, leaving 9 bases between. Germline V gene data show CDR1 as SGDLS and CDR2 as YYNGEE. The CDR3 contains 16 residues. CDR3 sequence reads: CASSVGTAANTGELFF. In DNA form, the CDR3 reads TGTGCCAGCAGCGTAGGGACAGCTGCGAACACCGGGGAGCTGTTTTTT.

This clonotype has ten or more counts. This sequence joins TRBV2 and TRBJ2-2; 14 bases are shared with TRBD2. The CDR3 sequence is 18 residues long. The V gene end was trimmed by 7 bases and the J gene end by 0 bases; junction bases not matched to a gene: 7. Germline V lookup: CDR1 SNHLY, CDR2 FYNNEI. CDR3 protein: CASNRLAGGFANTGELFF. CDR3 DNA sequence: TGTGCCAGCAACCGACTAGCGGGGGGGTTCGCGAACACCGGGGAGCTGTTTTTT.

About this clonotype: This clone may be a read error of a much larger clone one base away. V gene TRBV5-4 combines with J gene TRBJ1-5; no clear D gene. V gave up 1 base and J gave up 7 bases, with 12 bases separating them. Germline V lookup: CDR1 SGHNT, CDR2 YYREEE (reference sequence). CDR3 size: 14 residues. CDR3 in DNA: TGTGCCAGCAGCTTGTCCCCCCCCGGGCAGCCCCAGCATTTT. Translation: CASSLSPPGQPQHF.

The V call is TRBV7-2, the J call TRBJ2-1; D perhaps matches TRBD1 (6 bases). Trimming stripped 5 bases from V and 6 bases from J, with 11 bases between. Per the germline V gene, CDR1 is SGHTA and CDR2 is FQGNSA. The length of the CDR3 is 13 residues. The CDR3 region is CASSIQGTNEQFF. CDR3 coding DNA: TGTGCCAGCAGCATTCAGGGGACCAATGAGCAGTTCTTC. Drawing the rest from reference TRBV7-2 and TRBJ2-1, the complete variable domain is GAGVSQSPSNKVTEKGKDVELRCDPISGHTALYWYRQSLGQGLEFLIYFQGNSAPDKSGLPSDRFSAERTGGSVSTLTIQRTQQEDSAVYLCASSIQGTNEQFFGPGTRLTVL.